A single sample gave rise to the 6 T cell receptor beta chains below, sequenced in a study of OX40 agonist ivuxolimab in advanced cancers. Using immunoSEQ multiplex PCR, the repertoire was profiled, and TCRdb retains in-frame clones only, with some absent. The sample holds tens of thousands of clones; 88% are singletons and the top ten take under 8%. Sequencing used CD4+ or CD8+ T cells sorted from blood, obtained in a trial of the OX40 agonist ivuxolimab. These receptors were collected from an adult with an advanced solid tumor such as melanoma, head and neck, liver or kidney cancer.

This sequence joins TRBV7-9 and TRBJ2-3; 8 bases are shared with TRBD2. Germline values: CDR1 SEHNR, CDR2 FQNEAQ (reference sequence). Trimming removed 5 bases from V and 3 bases from J; junction bases left unmatched: 10. The CDR3 sequence is 16 residues long. CDR3 residues: CASSPPFGGRTDTQYF. The CDR3 DNA reads TGTGCCAGCAGCCCCCCTTTCGGCGGGAGGACAGATACGCAGTATTTT.

The chain recombines TRBV5-1 with TRBJ2-5, with 7 bases aligning to TRBD2. CDR1 and CDR2 (germline): SGHRS, YFSETQ. The CDR3 sequence is 12 residues long. The junction had 2 bases not matched to a gene; V was cut back by 4 bases and J by 5 bases. Here the CDR3 DNA reads TGCGCCAGCAGCAGCGGGACCGAGACCCAGTACTTC. Protein product: CASSSGTETQYF.

The gene calls are TRBV7-9 and TRBJ2-1; 8 bases match TRBD2. V trimming: 1 base; J trimming: 7 bases; junction bases outside the gene matches: 9. From germline, CDR1 is SEHNR and CDR2 FQNEAQ (reference sequence). The length of the CDR3 is 16 residues. CDR3 sequence (DNA): TGTGCCAGCAGCTTAGTCACTAGCGGATTCGGAAATGAGCAGTTCTTC. The encoded protein is CASSLVTSGFGNEQFF.

The J gene is TRBJ2-2, the V gene TRBV27, with 10 nucleotides matching TRBD2. Germline lookup yields CDR1 MNHEY and CDR2 SMNVEV (reference sequence). The CDR3 sequence is 15 residues long. Losses at the gene ends were 7 bases for V and 7 bases for J; bases not matched to a gene: 9. CDR3 residues: CASTGLASTIGELFF. CDR3 in DNA: TGTGCCAGCACGGGACTAGCGAGTACAATCGGGGAGCTGTTTTTT.

The chain employs TRBV5-1 and TRBJ2-1; D is unresolved. Germline CDR1 reads SGHRS; CDR2 reads YFSETQ. The CDR3 sequence is 15 residues long. With 0 bases removed from V and 0 bases from J, the gap between germline ends came to 7 bases. The CDR3 loop reads CASSLDGASYNEQFF. The CDR3 DNA reads as TGCGCCAGCAGCTTGGACGGAGCCTCCTACAATGAGCAGTTCTTC.

The chain recombines TRBV19 with TRBJ2-1, with no clear D. Germline values: CDR1 LNHDA, CDR2 SQIVND (reference sequence). The CDR3 runs to 11 residues. The germline V and J ends were trimmed by 7 bases and 8 bases, with 9 bases remaining between them. CDR3 nucleotide sequence: TGTGCCAGTAAATCCGATTATGAGCAGTTCTTC. It specifies CASKSDYEQFF.